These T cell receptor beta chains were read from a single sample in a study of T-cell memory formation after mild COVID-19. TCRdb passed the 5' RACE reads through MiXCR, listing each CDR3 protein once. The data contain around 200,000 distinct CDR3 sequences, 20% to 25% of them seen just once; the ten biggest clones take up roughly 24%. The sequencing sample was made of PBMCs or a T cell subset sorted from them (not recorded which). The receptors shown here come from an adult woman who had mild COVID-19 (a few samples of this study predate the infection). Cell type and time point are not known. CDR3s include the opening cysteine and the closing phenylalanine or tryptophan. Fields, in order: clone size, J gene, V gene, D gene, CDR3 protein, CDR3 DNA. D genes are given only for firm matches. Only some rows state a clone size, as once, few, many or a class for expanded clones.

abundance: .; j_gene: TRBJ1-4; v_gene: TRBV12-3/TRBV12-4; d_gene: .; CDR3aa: CASSKDTLGEKLFF; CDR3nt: TGTGCCAGCAGTAAGGACACCCTTGGGGAAAAACTGTTTTTT
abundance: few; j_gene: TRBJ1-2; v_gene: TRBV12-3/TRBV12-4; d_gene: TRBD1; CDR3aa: CASSPTGSYYGYTF; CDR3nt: TGTGCCAGCAGTCCGACAGGGAGCTACTATGGCTACACCTTC
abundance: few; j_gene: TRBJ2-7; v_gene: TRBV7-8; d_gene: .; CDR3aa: CASSLLGGYEQYF; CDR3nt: TGTGCCAGCAGCTTACTAGGGGGATACGAGCAGTACTTC
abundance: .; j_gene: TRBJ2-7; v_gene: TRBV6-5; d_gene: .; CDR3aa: CAVSGNGAEQYF; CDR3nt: TGTGCCGTATCAGGAAACGGGGCCGAGCAGTACTTC
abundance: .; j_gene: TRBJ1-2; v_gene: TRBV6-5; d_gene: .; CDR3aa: CASRSAGSGYTF; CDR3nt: TGTGCCAGCAGGTCCGCAGGGTCTGGCTACACCTTC
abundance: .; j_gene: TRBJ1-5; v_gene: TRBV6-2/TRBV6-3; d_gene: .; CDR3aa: CASSASSSNQPQHF; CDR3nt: TGTGCCAGCAGCGCCAGTTCCTCCAATCAGCCCCAGCATTTT
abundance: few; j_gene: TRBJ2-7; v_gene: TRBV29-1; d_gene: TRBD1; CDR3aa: CSVGTGQGQQKQYF; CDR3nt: TGCAGCGTGGGTACCGGACAGGGTCAGCAGAAGCAGTACTTC
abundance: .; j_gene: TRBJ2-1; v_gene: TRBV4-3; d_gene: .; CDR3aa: CASSVHKGGNEQFF; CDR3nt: TGCGCCAGCAGCGTACACAAGGGAGGCAATGAGCAGTTCTTC
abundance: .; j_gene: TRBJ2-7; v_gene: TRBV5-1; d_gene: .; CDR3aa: CASSLDSGTFYEQYF; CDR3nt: TGCGCCAGCAGCTTGGACTCCGGGACATTCTACGAGCAGTACTTC
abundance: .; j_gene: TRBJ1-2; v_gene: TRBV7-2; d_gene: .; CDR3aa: CASSPSQDRFNYGYTF; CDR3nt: TGTGCCAGCAGCCCCAGCCAAGACAGATTTAACTATGGCTACACCTTC
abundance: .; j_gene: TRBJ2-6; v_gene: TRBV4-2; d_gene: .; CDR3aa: CASSSGTGTGANVLTF; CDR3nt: TGTGCCAGCAGCTCCGGAACAGGGACTGGGGCCAACGTCCTGACTTTC
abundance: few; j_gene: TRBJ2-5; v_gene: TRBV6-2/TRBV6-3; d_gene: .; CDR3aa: CASSLASGRETQYF; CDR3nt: TGTGCCAGCAGCCTGGCTTCGGGGAGAGAGACCCAGTACTTC
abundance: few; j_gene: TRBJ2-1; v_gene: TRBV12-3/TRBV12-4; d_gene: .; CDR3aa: CASKTSLSYNEQFF; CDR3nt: TGTGCCAGCAAAACTAGCTTATCCTACAATGAGCAGTTCTTC
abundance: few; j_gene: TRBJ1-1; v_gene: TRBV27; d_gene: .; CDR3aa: CASKNSIEAFF; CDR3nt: TGTGCCAGCAAAAACAGTATTGAAGCTTTCTTT
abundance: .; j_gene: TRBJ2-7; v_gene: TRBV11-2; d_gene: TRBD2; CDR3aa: CASSPLGGGAYEQYF; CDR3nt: TGTGCCAGCAGCCCTTTGGGCGGGGGGGCCTACGAGCAGTACTTC
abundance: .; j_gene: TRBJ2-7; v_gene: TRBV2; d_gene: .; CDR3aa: CASSDITYTSSYEQYF; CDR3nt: TGTGCCAGCAGCGACATTACTTACACGAGCTCCTACGAGCAGTACTTC
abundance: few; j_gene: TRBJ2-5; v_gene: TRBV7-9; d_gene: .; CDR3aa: CASSSRAGTGETQYF; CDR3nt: TGTGCCAGCAGCTCCCGCGCAGGGACGGGAGAGACCCAGTACTTC
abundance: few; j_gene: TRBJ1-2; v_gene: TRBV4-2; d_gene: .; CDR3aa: CASSQDLLDTGYGYTF; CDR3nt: TGTGCCAGCAGCCAAGATTTGTTGGACACTGGGTATGGCTACACCTTC
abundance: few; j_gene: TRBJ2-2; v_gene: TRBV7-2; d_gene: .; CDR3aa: CASSLLETNTGELFF; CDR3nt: TGTGCCAGCAGCTTACTAGAGACGAACACCGGGGAGCTGTTTTTT
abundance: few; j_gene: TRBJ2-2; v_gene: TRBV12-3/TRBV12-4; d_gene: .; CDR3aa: CASSPPDRSNTGELFF; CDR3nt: TGTGCCAGCAGCCCCCCCGACAGGTCGAACACCGGGGAGCTGTTTTTT
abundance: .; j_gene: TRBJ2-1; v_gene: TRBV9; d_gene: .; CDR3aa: CASSVVGSYNEQFF; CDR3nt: TGTGCCAGCAGCGTAGTAGGGTCCTACAATGAGCAGTTCTTC
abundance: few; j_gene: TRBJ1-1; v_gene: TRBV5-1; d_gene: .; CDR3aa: CASSLEPANTEAFF; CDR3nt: TGCGCCAGCAGCTTGGAACCGGCAAACACTGAAGCTTTCTTT
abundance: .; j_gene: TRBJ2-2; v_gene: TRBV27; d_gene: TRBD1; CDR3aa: CASRRMTGPGELFF; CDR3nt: TGTGCCAGCAGACGTATGACAGGGCCCGGGGAGCTGTTTTTT
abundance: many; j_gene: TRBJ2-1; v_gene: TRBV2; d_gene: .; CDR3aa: CASSSGTYNEQFF; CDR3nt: TGTGCCAGCAGTTCCGGGACCTACAATGAGCAGTTCTTC
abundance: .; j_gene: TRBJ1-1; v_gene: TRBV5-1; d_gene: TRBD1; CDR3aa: CASSLGDRGWNTEAFF; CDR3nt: TGCGCCAGCAGCTTGGGAGACAGGGGGTGGAACACTGAAGCTTTCTTT
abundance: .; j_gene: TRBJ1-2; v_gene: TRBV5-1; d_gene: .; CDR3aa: CASSLDRVNYGYTF; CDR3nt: TGCGCCAGCAGCTTGGACAGGGTGAACTATGGCTACACCTTC
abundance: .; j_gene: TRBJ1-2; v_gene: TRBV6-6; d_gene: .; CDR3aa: CASSYSSGRVYGYTF; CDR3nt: TGTGCCAGCAGTTACTCGAGTGGCAGAGTCTATGGCTACACCTTC
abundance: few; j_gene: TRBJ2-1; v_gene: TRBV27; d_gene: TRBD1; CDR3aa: CASSLIPGQEIDEQFF; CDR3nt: TGTGCCAGCAGTTTAATCCCAGGACAGGAGATAGATGAGCAGTTCTTC
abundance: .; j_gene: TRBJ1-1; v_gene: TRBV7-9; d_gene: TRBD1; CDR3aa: CASSLIRGYTEAFF; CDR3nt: TGTGCCAGCAGCTTAATCAGGGGGTACACTGAAGCTTTCTTT
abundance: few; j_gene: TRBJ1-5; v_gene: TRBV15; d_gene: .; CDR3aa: CATSETVSNQPQHF; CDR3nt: TGTGCCACCAGCGAGACAGTTAGCAATCAGCCCCAGCATTTT
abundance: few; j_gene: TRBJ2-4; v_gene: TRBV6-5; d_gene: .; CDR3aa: CASSYADIQYF; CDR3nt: TGTGCCAGCAGTTACGCGGACATTCAGTACTTC
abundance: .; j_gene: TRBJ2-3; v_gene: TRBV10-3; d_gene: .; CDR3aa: CAIRELSSGTDTQYF; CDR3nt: TGTGCCATCAGAGAATTAAGCAGCGGCACAGATACGCAGTATTTT
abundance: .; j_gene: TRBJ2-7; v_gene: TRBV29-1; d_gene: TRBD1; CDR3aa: CSVFRDSSYEQYF; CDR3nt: TGCAGCGTTTTCCGGGACAGTTCCTACGAGCAGTACTTC
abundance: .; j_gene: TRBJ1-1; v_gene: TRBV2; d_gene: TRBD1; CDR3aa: CASSERDRGTGTEAFF; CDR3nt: TGTGCCAGCAGTGAAAGAGACAGGGGAACGGGAACTGAAGCTTTCTTT
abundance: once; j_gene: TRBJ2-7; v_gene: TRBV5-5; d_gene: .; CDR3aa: CASSGLVEYEQYF; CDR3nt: TGTGCCAGCAGCGGACTGGTCGAATACGAGCAGTACTTC
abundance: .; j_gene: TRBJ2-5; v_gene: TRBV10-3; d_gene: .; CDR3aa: CAISESKGRQETQYF; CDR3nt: TGTGCCATCAGTGAGTCGAAAGGCAGACAAGAGACCCAGTACTTC
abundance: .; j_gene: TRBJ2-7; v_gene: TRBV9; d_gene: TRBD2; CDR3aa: CASSVGSGGLADDEQYF; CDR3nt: TGTGCCAGCAGCGTAGGGTCTGGAGGACTAGCGGATGACGAGCAGTACTTC
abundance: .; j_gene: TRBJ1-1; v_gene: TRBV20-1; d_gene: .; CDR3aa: CSAMTPSTEAFF; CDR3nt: TGCAGTGCAATGACACCCTCCACTGAAGCTTTCTTT
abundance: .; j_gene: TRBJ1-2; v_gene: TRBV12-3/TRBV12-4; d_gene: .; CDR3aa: CASSFGRPGSYTF; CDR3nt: TGTGCCAGCAGTTTCGGGCGGCCTGGGAGCTACACCTTC
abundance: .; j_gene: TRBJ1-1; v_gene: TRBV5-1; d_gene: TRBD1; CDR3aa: CASSSGQAMNTEAFF; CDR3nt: TGCGCCAGCAGCTCGGGACAGGCGATGAACACTGAAGCTTTCTTT
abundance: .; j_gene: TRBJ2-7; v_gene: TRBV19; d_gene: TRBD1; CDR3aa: CASRKRTGGDEQYF; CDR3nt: TGTGCCAGTCGGAAAAGGACAGGGGGCGACGAGCAGTACTTC
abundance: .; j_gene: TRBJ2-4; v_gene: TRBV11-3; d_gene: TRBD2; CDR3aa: CASSLLEGGLVQYF; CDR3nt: TGTGCCAGCAGCTTACTGGAGGGAGGGTTGGTTCAGTACTTC
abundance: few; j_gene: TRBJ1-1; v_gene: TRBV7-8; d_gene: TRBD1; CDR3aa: CASSLDGTVNTEAFF; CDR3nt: TGTGCCAGCAGCTTAGACGGGACAGTGAACACTGAAGCTTTCTTT
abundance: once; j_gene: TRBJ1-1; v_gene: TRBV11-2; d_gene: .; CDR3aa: CASSLSSFGGNTEAFF; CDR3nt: TGTGCCAGCAGCTTGTCCTCGTTCGGTGGGAACACTGAAGCTTTCTTT
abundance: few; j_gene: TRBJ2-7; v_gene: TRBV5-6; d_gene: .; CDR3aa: CASSLWNSLGDEQYF; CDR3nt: TGTGCCAGCAGCTTGTGGAACTCATTAGGGGACGAGCAGTACTTC
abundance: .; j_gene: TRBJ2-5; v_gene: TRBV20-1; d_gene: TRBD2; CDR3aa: CSALGLAGSLQETQYF; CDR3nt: TGCAGTGCCCTTGGACTAGCGGGGAGCCTCCAAGAGACCCAGTACTTC
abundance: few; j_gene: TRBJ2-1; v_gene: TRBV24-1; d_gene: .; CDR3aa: CATSDLKEGSNEQFF; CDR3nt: TGTGCCACCAGTGATTTGAAGGAGGGGAGCAATGAGCAGTTCTTC
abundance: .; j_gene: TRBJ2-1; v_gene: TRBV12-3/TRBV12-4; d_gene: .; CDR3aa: CASSPGTRGNNEQFF; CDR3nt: TGTGCCAGCAGTCCGGGGACCCGGGGAAACAATGAGCAGTTCTTC
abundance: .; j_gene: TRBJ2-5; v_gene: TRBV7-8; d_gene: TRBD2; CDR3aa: CASSLASGRALGETQYF; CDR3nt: TGTGCCAGCAGCTTAGCTAGCGGGAGGGCCCTCGGAGAGACCCAGTACTTC
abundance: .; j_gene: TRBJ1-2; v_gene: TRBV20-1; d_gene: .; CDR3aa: CSAPPDGLGREKIGYTF; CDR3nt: TGCAGTGCTCCCCCCGACGGTCTGGGCAGGGAGAAAATCGGCTACACCTTC
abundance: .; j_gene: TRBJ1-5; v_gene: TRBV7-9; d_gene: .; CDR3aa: CASSLEGYNQPQHF; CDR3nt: TGTGCCAGCAGCTTAGAGGGGTACAATCAGCCCCAGCATTTT
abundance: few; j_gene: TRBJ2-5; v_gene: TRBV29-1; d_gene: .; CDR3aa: CSVWDGFQETQYF; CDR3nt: TGCAGCGTTTGGGACGGATTCCAAGAGACCCAGTACTTC
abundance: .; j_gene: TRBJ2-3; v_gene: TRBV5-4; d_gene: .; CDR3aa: CASSKVGGLSTDTQYF; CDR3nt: TGTGCCAGCAGCAAGGTGGGGGGACTGAGCACAGATACGCAGTATTTT
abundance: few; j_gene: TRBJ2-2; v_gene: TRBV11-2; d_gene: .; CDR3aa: CASSLDQWSLTGELFF; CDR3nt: TGTGCCAGCAGCTTAGATCAATGGAGCCTGACCGGGGAGCTGTTTTTT
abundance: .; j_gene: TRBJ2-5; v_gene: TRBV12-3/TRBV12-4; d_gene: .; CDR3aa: CASSLALGSQETQYF; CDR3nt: TGTGCCAGCAGTTTAGCGCTGGGAAGTCAAGAGACCCAGTACTTC
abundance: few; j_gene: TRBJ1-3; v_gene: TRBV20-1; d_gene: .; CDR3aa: CSARASSGNTIYF; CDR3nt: TGCAGTGCTAGGGCCTCCTCTGGAAACACCATATATTTT
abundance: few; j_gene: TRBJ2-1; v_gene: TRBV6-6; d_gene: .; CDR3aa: CASVAHPYNEQFF; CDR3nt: TGTGCCAGCGTAGCCCACCCCTACAATGAGCAGTTCTTC
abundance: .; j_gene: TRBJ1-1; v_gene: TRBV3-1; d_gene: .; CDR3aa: CASSPVSNTEAFF; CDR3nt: TGTGCCAGCAGCCCCGTCAGTAACACTGAAGCTTTCTTT